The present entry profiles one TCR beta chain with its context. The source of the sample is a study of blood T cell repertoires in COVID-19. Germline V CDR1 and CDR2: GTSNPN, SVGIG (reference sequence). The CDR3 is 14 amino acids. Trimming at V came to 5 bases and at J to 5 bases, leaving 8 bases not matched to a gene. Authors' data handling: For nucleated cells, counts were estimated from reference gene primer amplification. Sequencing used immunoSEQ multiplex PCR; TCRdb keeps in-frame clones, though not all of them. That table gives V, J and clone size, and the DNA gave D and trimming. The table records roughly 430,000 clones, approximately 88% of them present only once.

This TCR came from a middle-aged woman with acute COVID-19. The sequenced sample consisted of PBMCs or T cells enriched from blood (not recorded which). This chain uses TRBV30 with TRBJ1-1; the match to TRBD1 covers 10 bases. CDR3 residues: CAWQVGQGWTEAFF. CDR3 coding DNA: TGTGCCTGGCAAGTGGGACAGGGGTGGACTGAAGCTTTCTTT.